The 26 T cell receptor beta chains given below trace back to one sample, sequenced in a study of cytotoxic CD8 clonotypes in ibrutinib-treated CLL. Sequenced by immunoSEQ multiplex PCR; TCRdb stores in-frame clones only, minus some. The sample lists approximately 350,000 clones; 67% were seen once. Sequencing used PBMCs, obtained after 36 months of ibrutinib treatment. Source of these receptors: a human donor with chronic lymphocytic leukemia.

This clone was detected only once. The rearrangement uses TRBV7-8 and TRBJ2-5; D is possibly TRBD2 (5 bases). Germline CDR1 reads SGHVS; CDR2 reads FQNEAQ. CDR3 length: 17 amino acids. V lost 5 bases, J lost 1 base, and 20 bases lay in between. CDR3 amino acids: CASSPLREKRFQETQYF. The DNA of the CDR3 is TGTGCCAGCAGCCCGTTGCGCGAGAAGCGGTTCCAAGAGACCCAGTACTTC.

The V gene is TRBV7-9, the J gene TRBJ1-1, with TRBD1 as a possible D gene (6 bases). CDR3 length: 13 amino acids. Germline V gives CDR1 SEHNR, CDR2 FQNEAQ (reference sequence). Trimming took 10 bases from V and 4 from J, leaving 16 bases between them. The CDR3 region has the DNA TGTGCCACCGGGGGCACACTGGCCACTGAAGCTTTCTTT. The encoded protein is CATGGTLATEAFF.

The V and J genes are TRBV5-1 and TRBJ1-4, with 7 bases that match TRBD1. V was clipped by 1 base and J by 7 bases; unmatched bases: 7. Germline CDR1 is SGHRS and CDR2 is YFSETQ. The CDR3 loop spans 15 amino acids. The CDR3 bases are TGCGCCAGCAGCTTGAACACAGGGGTCGGTGAAAAACTGTTTTTT. It is translated as CASSLNTGVGEKLFF.

There are a few counts of this clone. V gene TRBV7-3 combines with J gene TRBJ2-3, with D possibly TRBD1 on 5 matching bases. Germline V gene sequence: CDR1 SGHTA, CDR2 FQGTGA. The length of the CDR3 is 13 residues. V was trimmed by 5 bases and J by 5 bases, leaving 11 bases between them. CDR3 loop: CASSPGPVDTQYF. The DNA for the CDR3 is TGTGCCAGCAGCCCAGGGCCCGTAGATACGCAGTATTTT.

The J gene is TRBJ2-3, the V gene TRBV4-3; D is unclear. The CDR3 sequence is 13 residues long. Germline-derived CDR1 and CDR2 are LGHNA and YSLEER. Between the trimmed V and J ends, which lost 4 bases and 3 bases, there was a span of 8 bases. CDR3 in amino acids: CASSLGRTDTQYF. Written as DNA, the CDR3 is TGCGCCAGCAGCCTTGGAAGGACAGATACGCAGTATTTT.

This clone has a handful of counts. The rearrangement joins TRBV2 to TRBJ2-3, with D possibly TRBD2 on 6 matching bases. The CDR3 contains 14 residues. The V end was cut by 5 bases, the J end by 5 bases, with 14 bases between. Germline-derived CDR1 and CDR2 are SNHLY and FYNNEI. CDR3 DNA: TGTGCCAGCAGTTTACTAGGGAGGAAAGATACGCAGTATTTT. Amino acids: CASSLLGRKDTQYF.

This chain joins TRBV19 and TRBJ2-3; TRBD2 matches 13 bases. V was clipped by 6 bases and J by 2 bases; unmatched bases: 8. CDR3 length: 17 residues. CDR1 is LNHDA and CDR2 is SQIVND in the germline V gene (reference sequence). The DNA of the CDR3 is TGTGCCAGTAGCCAACACGGACTAGCGGGAGTCACAGATACGCAGTATTTT. This codes for CASSQHGLAGVTDTQYF.

This rearrangement joins TRBV7-9 to TRBJ2-7; TRBD2 agrees at 7 bases. The CDR3 spans 16 residues. V dropped 3 bases and J dropped 0; count of bases not matched to a gene: 8. Germline V gives CDR1 SEHNR, CDR2 FQNEAQ (reference sequence). This chain's CDR3 is CASSFWAGVGSYEQYF. Written as DNA, the CDR3 is TGTGCCAGCAGCTTTTGGGCGGGAGTTGGCTCCTACGAGCAGTACTTC. Together with reference TRBV7-9 and TRBJ2-7, the CDR3 gives the full variable domain: DTGVSQNPRHKITKRGQNVTFRCDPISEHNRLYWYRQTLGQGPEFLTYFQNEAQLEKSRLLSDRFSAERPKGSFSTLEIQRTEQGDSAMYLCASSFWAGVGSYEQYFGPGTRLTVT.

This sequence joins TRBV6-5 and TRBJ1-1; D is possibly TRBD1 (6 bases). The CDR3 has 16 residues. Per the germline V gene, CDR1 is MNHEY and CDR2 is SVGAGI. With 1 base removed from V and 0 bases from J, the gap between germline ends came to 12 bases. The CDR3 region is CASSYWAGAMNTEAFF. In nucleotides, the CDR3 is TGTGCCAGCAGTTACTGGGCAGGGGCAATGAACACTGAAGCTTTCTTT.

This rearrangement joins TRBV2 to TRBJ2-7; 8 bases are shared with TRBD2. Germline V lookup: CDR1 SNHLY, CDR2 FYNNEI. CDR3 length: 14 amino acids. Unmatched junction bases numbered 6, after V lost 5 bases and J lost 3 bases. Written as DNA, the CDR3 is TGTGCCAGCAGTAGGAGCGGGAGTTTCTACGAGCAGTACTTC. As protein: CASSRSGSFYEQYF.

The rearrangement links TRBV7-9 to TRBJ2-6; D is unresolved. CDR1 SEHNR and CDR2 FQNEAQ come from the germline V gene (reference sequence). V dropped 5 bases and J dropped 4 bases, with 18 bases sitting between them. The CDR3 consists of 17 residues. The CDR3 nucleotides are TGTGCCAGCAGCCCAAAGGACCGAAAGTCCGGGGCCAACGTCCTGACTTTC. Amino acid sequence: CASSPKDRKSGANVLTF.

The chain recombines TRBV11-2 with TRBJ2-3; D uncertain. Germline V lookup: CDR1 SGHAT, CDR2 FQNNGV. The germline V and J ends were trimmed by 1 base and 5 bases, with 7 bases remaining between them. CDR3 length: 13 amino acids. The CDR3: CASSLVLVDTQYF. The CDR3 region has the DNA TGTGCCAGCAGCTTAGTCCTAGTAGATACGCAGTATTTT.

The CDR3 DNA is TGCGCCAGCAGCCAGCGGCCGGACTCGCAGTACTTC. Translation gives CASSQRPDSQYF. The genes are TRBV4-1 and TRBJ2-7, with a weak D call TRBD2 (5 bases). Trimming removed 3 bases from V and 9 bases from J, with 12 bases in between. The germline gives CDR1 MGHRA, CDR2 YSYEKL. The CDR3 covers 12 residues.

The rearrangement uses TRBV5-1 and TRBJ2-1, with a weak D call TRBD2 (6 bases). CDR1 SGHRS and CDR2 YFSETQ come from the germline V gene. The ends were cut back, 3 bases at V and 4 bases at J, with 11 bases in the middle. This CDR3 region has 14 residues. CDR3 sequence: CASSYFRGYNEQFF. The CDR3 DNA is TGCGCCAGCAGCTATTTCCGGGGGTACAATGAGCAGTTCTTC.

The chain is built from TRBV29-1 and TRBJ2-1; no clear D gene. Per germline, CDR1 SQVTM and CDR2 ANQGSEA. V was clipped by 2 bases and J by 7 bases, with 15 bases between them. The CDR3 is 14 residues long. The CDR3 is CSVETPTSWNEQFF. CDR3 nucleotide sequence: TGCAGCGTTGAAACCCCTACCAGCTGGAATGAGCAGTTCTTC.

The CDR3 is CASSPGTGAGTEAFF. DNA of the CDR3: TGTGCCAGCAGCCCCGGGACAGGGGCAGGCACTGAAGCTTTCTTT. The V call is TRBV5-4, the J call TRBJ1-1; TRBD1 agrees at 10 bases. Germline V gene lookup returns CDR1 SGHNT and CDR2 YYREEE (reference sequence). The CDR3 runs 15 residues. The V gene end was trimmed by 4 bases and the J gene end by 4 bases; junction bases not matched to a gene: 7.

The chain employs TRBV11-3 and TRBJ1-2; 8 positions agree with TRBD1. Germline V CDR1 and CDR2: SGHNT, YENEEA. V lost 5 bases, J lost 3 bases, and 17 bases stayed unmatched. This CDR3 comprises 18 residues. CDR3 residues: CASSPHAHTTGVDYGYTF. DNA for the CDR3: TGTGCCAGCAGCCCACACGCGCATACGACAGGGGTGGACTATGGCTACACCTTC. Using reference TRBV11-3 and TRBJ1-2 for the parts outside the CDR3, the full variable domain is EAGVVQSPRYKIIEKKQPVAFWCNPISGHNTLYWYLQNLGQGPELLIRYENEEAVDDSQLPKDRFSAERLKGVDSTLKIQPAELGDSAVYLCASSPHAHTTGVDYGYTFGSGTRLTVV.

This chain uses TRBV7-3 with TRBJ1-2; the match to TRBD1 covers 7 bases. Germline V lookup: CDR1 SGHTA, CDR2 FQGTGA. V lost 6 bases to trimming and J lost 0 bases; unmatched junction nucleotides: 7. The CDR3 sequence is 15 residues long. The CDR3 spells CASRYTGTANYGYTF. CDR3 nucleotide sequence: TGTGCCAGCAGGTACACCGGGACAGCTAACTATGGCTACACCTTC.

This clone was counted a few times. The gene calls are TRBV6-1 and TRBJ2-1, with 12 bases identical to TRBD2. The CDR3 has 16 amino acids. V was clipped by 2 bases and J by 6 bases; unmatched bases: 5. Looked up from germline, CDR1 is MNHNS and CDR2 is SASEGT. The CDR3 coding sequence is TGTGCCAGCAGTGAAACTGGACTAGCGGGAACCAATGAGCAGTTCTTC. Amino acids: CASSETGLAGTNEQFF.

V and J are TRBV14 and TRBJ2-7, with D maybe TRBD1 (5 bases). This CDR3 is 13 amino acids long. Per the germline V gene, CDR1 is SGHDN and CDR2 is FVKESK. Trimming took off 0 bases at V and 5 bases at J, with 8 bases between the two ends. The CDR3 region is CASSQDVGDEQYF. The CDR3 coding sequence is TGTGCCAGCAGCCAAGACGTAGGGGACGAGCAGTACTTC.

Only a few counts were recorded for this clone. CDR3 nucleotides: TGTGCAGCTGACCGGGAGAGGGGGAGGGGAAAATCACCCCTCCACTTT. It yields the protein CAADRERGRGKSPLHF. The rearrangement links TRBV7-6 to TRBJ1-6; D is possibly TRBD1 (6 bases). This CDR3 is built from 16 residues. CDR1 and CDR2 from the germline V gene are SGHVS and FNYEAQ.

The rearrangement joins TRBV13 to TRBJ2-7, with D possibly TRBD2 on 7 matching bases. Germline V gene lookup returns CDR1 PRHDT and CDR2 FYEKMQ (reference sequence). This CDR3 spans 15 amino acids. V shed 3 bases and J shed 2 bases, with 14 bases lying between them. The CDR3 region has the DNA TGTGCCAGCAGCTTGCGGGGGCAGGGTGCCTACGAGCAGTACTTC. Amino acid sequence: CASSLRGQGAYEQYF.

This chain uses TRBV15 with TRBJ1-2; 8 nucleotides agree with TRBD1. Losses at the gene ends were 1 base for V and 3 bases for J; bases not matched to a gene: 7. Germline V gene lookup returns CDR1 LNHNV and CDR2 YYDKDF (reference sequence). The CDR3 totals 16 residues. The CDR3 nucleotides read TGTGCCACCAGCAGAGGACCTGACAGGGGTGACTATGGCTACACCTTC. It is translated as CATSRGPDRGDYGYTF.

The rearrangement uses TRBV5-4 and TRBJ2-1; 7 bases fit TRBD1. CDR1 and CDR2 from the germline V gene are SGHNT and YYREEE (reference sequence). The V segment lost 5 bases and the J segment 7 bases; nucleotides outside the gene matches: 12. The CDR3 extends over 15 amino acids. The CDR3 region is CASRLQGTILNEQFF. In DNA, the CDR3 is TGTGCCAGCAGACTACAGGGGACAATTTTAAATGAGCAGTTCTTC.

The chain has TRBV10-3 and TRBJ2-7, with D unresolved. This CDR3 contains 14 residues. Germline V gene lookup returns CDR1 ENHRY and CDR2 SYGVKD. Trimming pared 0 bases from V and 2 bases from J, leaving 8 bases between. CDR3 loop: CAISESQKPYEQYF. The CDR3 coding sequence is TGTGCCATCAGTGAGTCGCAGAAGCCCTACGAGCAGTACTTC.

The chain uses TRBV28 and TRBJ2-3, with 13 bases matching TRBD2. This CDR3 spans 15 amino acids. Germline V CDR1 and CDR2: MDHEN, SYDVKM. With V trimmed by 5 bases and J by 5 bases, 4 bases remained unmatched. The chain's CDR3 is CASSRTSGSLDTQYF. The CDR3 DNA sequence: TGTGCCAGCAGTAGGACTAGCGGGAGTTTAGATACGCAGTATTTT.